The 5 T cell receptor beta chains below were found in one sample sequenced in a study of Graves' ophthalmopathy and Graves' hyperthyroidism. Using RNA transcripts, the TCR beta CDR3 regions were amplified. The first round was an RT-PCR with HTBI primers, and the second round was a multiplex PCR. Via MiXCR, TCRdb re-called the multiplex PCR reads, giving one row per CDR3 protein. Of a few hundred thousand distinct CDR3 sequences in the sample, about 17% were seen once. Sequenced material: peripheral blood. The receptors were sampled from an adult man with Graves' ophthalmopathy.

This chain connects TRBV28 to TRBJ1-1; 8 nucleotides match TRBD1. CDR3 size: 12 residues. Germline loops: CDR1 MDHEN, CDR2 SYDVKM. Trimming took 10 bases from V and 5 from J; bases not matched to a gene: 6. The CDR3 is CATNRGVTEAFF. CDR3 DNA sequence: TGTGCCACTAACAGGGGGGTGACTGAAGCTTTCTTT.

This clonotype was seen many times. The chain links TRBV6-2 or TRBV6-3 to TRBJ2-7; 8 positions agree with TRBD2. V gave up 4 bases and J gave up 3 bases; unmatched junction bases: 14. Germline V CDR1 and CDR2: MNHEY, SVGEGT. The CDR3 is made up of 17 amino acids. The chain's CDR3 is CASSFSHRSGERYEQYF. For the CDR3, the DNA is TGTGCCAGCAGTTTCTCCCATCGTAGCGGGGAGCGCTACGAGCAGTACTTC.

V usage is TRBV15 and J usage is TRBJ2-5; no reliable D call. The CDR3 contains 14 residues. V was pared by 1 base and J by 3 bases, with 9 bases between. Germline V gene lookup returns CDR1 LNHNV and CDR2 YYDKDF (reference sequence). CDR3 DNA sequence: TGTGCCACCAGCAGAGGTGGCTCCGAAGAGACCCAGTACTTC. It translates to CATSRGGSEETQYF.

The chain recombines TRBV20-1 with TRBJ2-5, with 9 bases aligning to TRBD2. The CDR3 loop spans 14 amino acids. Germline-derived CDR1 and CDR2 are DFQATT and SNEGSKA (reference sequence). Trimming removed 3 bases from V and 4 bases from J; junction bases left unmatched: 6. CDR3 nucleotides: TGCAGTGCTAGTGGGCGGGAGGGATCAGAGACCCAGTACTTC. It specifies CSASGREGSETQYF.

This clonotype was seen many times. Likely a read error: the CDR3 ends without its conserved phenylalanine or tryptophan. The DNA is omitted, as the CDR3 cannot be located on it reliably, and the CDR3 follows TCRdb's listing. The CDR3 loop is CASSFIRI. The chain combines TRBV5-1 with TRBJ2-5. Ends included, the CDR3 has 8 residues. The germline V gene has CDR1 SGHRS and CDR2 YFSETQ.